A single sample is the source of the 13 T cell receptor beta chains below, sequenced in a study of blood T cells in healthy people across ages. A second PCR of roughly 7 to 11 cycles used a sample-barcoded 5' primer and a J-beta primer mix. TCRdb analysed the 5' RACE reads with MiXCR anew, one entry per CDR3 protein. This table has about 640,000 distinct CDR3 sequences, roughly 58% appearing once. The specimen was blood. The source is a man aged 55 to 70 in good health.

The genes are TRBV3-1 and TRBJ1-6, with a weak D call TRBD1 (5 bases). Germline V gene data show CDR1 as LGHDT and CDR2 as YNNKEL (reference sequence). There are 15 residues in the CDR3. The V end lost 1 base, the J end lost 8 bases, and 12 bases lay between the germline ends. CDR3 amino acids: CASSQVPQEDSPLHF. CDR3 DNA sequence: TGTGCCAGCAGCCAAGTACCACAGGAAGATTCACCCCTCCACTTT.

This chain links TRBV29-1 with TRBJ2-5; 9 bases line up with TRBD2. V was pared by 8 bases and J by 13 bases, with 11 bases of the junction left unmatched. The CDR3 runs to 11 residues. The germline CDR1 and CDR2 sequences are SQVTM and ANQGSEA. DNA for the CDR3: TGCAGCATAGGGACTAGCAGGGCCTGGTACTTC. This encodes CSIGTSRAWYF.

The chain carries TRBV7-2 and TRBJ2-4; TRBD2 agrees at 11 bases. There are 16 residues in the CDR3. Germline V gene data show CDR1 as SGHTA and CDR2 as FQGNSA. V shed 5 bases, J shed 0 bases, and the junction held 3 bases outside the gene matches. The CDR3 coding sequence is TGTGCCAGCAGCCAAACTAGCGGGGGAGCCAAAAACATTCAGTACTTC. Its protein is CASSQTSGGAKNIQYF.

The chain carries TRBV5-5 and TRBJ2-4, with 8 positions matching TRBD2. The CDR3 covers 15 residues. The ends lost 4 bases at V and 6 bases at J; junction bases unmatched: 9. CDR1 is SGHKS, CDR2 YYEKEE, per germline (reference sequence). The CDR3, as DNA: TGTGCCAGCAGCCCGACGCGGGGGGCGGTAAACATTCAGTACTTC. It specifies CASSPTRGAVNIQYF.

The chain has TRBV21-1 and TRBJ2-3; TRBD2, as called in the table, went unchecked against the DNA. TRBV21-1 is tagged as a pseudogene. This CDR3 comprises 14 residues. This chain's CDR3 is CASSRTSGEDTQYF. The CDR3 DNA reads as TGTGCCAGCAGCCGGACTAGCGGGGAAGATACGCAGTATTTT.

V gene TRBV18 combines with J gene TRBJ1-1, with TRBD1 as a possible D gene (6 bases). The CDR3 covers 15 residues. Germline V gives CDR1 KGHSH, CDR2 LQKENI. The V end was cut by 0 bases, the J end by 1 base, with 9 bases between. For the CDR3, the DNA is TGTGCCAGCTCACCACCGATGGGACAGAACACTGAAGCTTTCTTT. As protein: CASSPPMGQNTEAFF.

This chain joins TRBV3-1 and TRBJ2-4, with TRBD2 as a possible D gene (5 bases). V lost 1 base, J lost 9 bases, and 16 bases lay in between. Germline-derived CDR1 and CDR2 are LGHDT and YNNKEL (reference sequence). This CDR3 is 15 amino acids long. DNA of the CDR3: TGTGCCAGCAGCCAAGGAGGGCCCCAAGGAGGCATTCAGTACTTC. This translates into CASSQGGPQGGIQYF.

V is TRBV6-5 and J is TRBJ2-5; D unresolved. This CDR3 is 15 amino acids long. V dropped 0 bases and J dropped 0 bases, with 8 bases sitting between them. Germline-derived CDR1 and CDR2 are MNHEY and SVGAGI. CDR3 nucleotides: TGTGCCAGCAGTTACTCGACGTTGTACCAAGAGACCCAGTACTTC. It encodes CASSYSTLYQETQYF.

The chain recombines TRBV27 with TRBJ2-7, with TRBD1 as a possible D gene (6 bases). This CDR3 is built from 13 residues. Per the germline V gene, CDR1 is MNHEY and CDR2 is SMNVEV (reference sequence). The V end was cut by 3 bases, the J end by 5 bases, with 11 bases between. CDR3 region: CASSFGRGDEQYF. The CDR3 DNA follows: TGTGCCAGCAGTTTTGGCAGGGGCGACGAGCAGTACTTC.

This rearrangement joins TRBV5-5 to TRBJ1-4, with TRBD1 as a possible D gene (5 bases). Trimming removed 5 bases from V and 4 bases from J, with 15 bases in between. Germline V gene sequence: CDR1 SGHKS, CDR2 YYEKEE (reference sequence). CDR3 size: 15 residues. CDR3 loop: CASSSTQGDNEKLFF. The DNA for the CDR3 is TGTGCCAGCAGTTCCACCCAGGGAGATAATGAAAAACTGTTTTTT.

Only a few counts were recorded for this clonotype. V and J are TRBV3-1 and TRBJ2-5; perhaps TRBD1 as D (6 bases). Per the germline V gene, CDR1 is LGHDT and CDR2 is YNNKEL (reference sequence). V was trimmed by 1 base and J by 5 bases, leaving 17 bases between them. This CDR3 is built from 16 residues. The CDR3 here is CASSQGNREPRETQYF. The CDR3 coding sequence is TGTGCCAGCAGCCAAGGAAACAGGGAACCCCGGGAGACCCAGTACTTC.

V gene TRBV29-1 combines with J gene TRBJ1-4; a weak D match, TRBD1 (5 bases). Trimming took off 1 base at V and 6 bases at J, with 12 bases between the two ends. Germline V gene data show CDR1 as SQVTM and CDR2 as ANQGSEA. The CDR3 runs 14 residues. CDR3 loop: CSVEGSGQDEKLFF. CDR3 sequence (DNA): TGCAGCGTTGAAGGGTCGGGGCAAGATGAAAAACTGTTTTTT.

The gene calls are TRBV15 and TRBJ2-4; 7 bases agree with TRBD2. Per the germline V gene, CDR1 is LNHNV and CDR2 is YYDKDF (reference sequence). V dropped 3 bases and J dropped 0; count of bases not matched to a gene: 5. The CDR3 runs to 16 residues. This chain's CDR3 is CATSRMGGIAKNIQYF. The CDR3 bases are TGTGCCACCAGCAGGATGGGGGGGATAGCCAAAAACATTCAGTACTTC. The variable domain in full, with the rest retrieved from reference TRBV15 and TRBJ2-4, is DAMVIQNPRYQVTQFGKPVTLSCSQTLNHNVMYWYQQKSSQAPKLLFHYYDKDFNNEADTPDNFQSRRPNTSFCFLDIRSPGLGDTAMYLCATSRMGGIAKNIQYFGAGTRLSVL.